The present entry profiles one T cell receptor (beta chain) with its context. TCRdb reprocessed the 5' RACE reads, keeping one entry per CDR3 protein, no DNA. Its clone listing holds around 230,000 distinct CDR3 sequences. The V gene's germline CDR1 is DFQATT and CDR2 SNEGSKA (reference sequence). The CDR3 has 18 residues. These data come from a study of monozygotic twins with inflammatory bowel disease. The chain is built from TRBV20-1 and TRBJ1-5; TCRdb gives TRBD1 as the D gene, but with no DNA this cannot be confirmed. This TCR came from a human donor with ulcerative colitis or Crohn's disease, or a healthy co-twin of an affected twin (not recorded which). The material sequenced was blood. This CDR3 reads CSASRRDRVYVRNQPQHF.